Each of the 14 T cell receptor beta chains below was sequenced from the same sample in a study of CD8+ T cells in alopecia areata (dated by TCRdb to 2016 to 2019). The library was made by the immunoSEQ multiplex PCR assay. To provide template for TCR sequencing, every sample had RNA extracted and reverse transcribed into cDNA. In its TCRdb copy, this immuneACCESS table keeps in-frame sequences only and misses some clones. Where compared with another copy, unresolved V genes explain less than half of these, and the others have no known cause. The sample table records about 11,000 clones; approximately 58% of these occur just once. The top ten constitute about 8.5% of the sample. Explained via the paper, the time point label denotes: baseline before oral tofacitinib. Peripheral blood and lesional scalp punch biopsies were obtained from patients with alopecia areata. The sequencing here drew on skin, taken at week 0. The receptor source for this set is a human donor with alopecia areata.

This clone occurred a few times. This rearrangement joins TRBV30 to TRBJ1-5, with D possibly being TRBD1 (6 bases). CDR3 length: 14 residues. From germline, CDR1 is GTSNPN and CDR2 SVGIG (reference sequence). CDR3 amino acids: CAVGAMISNQPQHF. The CDR3 region has the DNA TGTGCTGTGGGGGCCATGATCAGCAATCAGCCCCAGCATTTT.

The chain couples TRBV23-1 to TRBJ2-7; D perhaps matches TRBD2 (6 bases). TRBV23-1 is annotated as an ORF whose role is uncertain. The CDR3 runs 14 residues. As DNA, the CDR3 is TGCGCTCGCGCGGGGCCACGGGTTTCCTACGAGCAGTACTTC. Residues: CARAGPRVSYEQYF.

The J gene is TRBJ1-1, the V gene TRBV6-1; no firm D call. CDR3 length: 13 amino acids. Deletions cut 5 bases from V and 7 bases from J, with 14 bases between. CDR1 and CDR2 (germline): MNHNS, SASEGT. As DNA, the CDR3 is TGTGCCAGCAGTTCCGACCAAATACGTGAAGCTTTCTTT. Residues: CASSSDQIREAFF.

This chain links TRBV27 with TRBJ2-2; D not certain. This CDR3 comprises 15 residues. V lost 2 bases to trimming and J lost 4 bases, with 11 bases between them. The germline CDR1 and CDR2 sequences are MNHEY and SMNVEV (reference sequence). CDR3 in DNA: TGTGCCAGCAGTTTACTGGCCTCTTCCACCGGGGAGCTGTTTTTT. Protein: CASSLLASSTGELFF.

V usage is TRBV12-5 and J usage is TRBJ2-3, with D perhaps TRBD1 or TRBD2 (5 bases each). The germline gives CDR1 LGHNT, CDR2 FRNRAP. With 2 bases removed from V and 2 bases from J, the gap between germline ends came to 20 bases. The CDR3 loop spans 18 amino acids. The CDR3 is CASGLSPGTVVITDTQYF. The DNA for the CDR3 is TGTGCTAGTGGTTTGTCCCCCGGGACCGTAGTAATCACAGATACGCAGTATTTT.

The J gene is TRBJ1-2, the V gene TRBV6-6; 10 nucleotides match TRBD1. Per the germline V gene, CDR1 is MNHNY and CDR2 is SVGAGI (reference sequence). The CDR3 runs 14 residues. With 5 bases clipped from V and 5 bases from J, the junction kept 5 bases outside the gene matches. CDR3 loop: CASSTGQGYYGYTF. The CDR3 DNA is TGTGCCAGCAGTACGGGACAGGGGTATTATGGCTACACCTTC.

The J gene is TRBJ1-1, the V gene TRBV6-5, with 7 bases identical to TRBD1. CDR1 and CDR2 from the germline V gene are MNHEY and SVGAGI. The CDR3 totals 12 residues. V lost 7 bases, J lost 5 bases, and 4 bases stayed unmatched. This CDR3 is CASNRGGTEAFF. CDR3 nucleotides: TGTGCCAGCAACAGGGGTGGGACTGAAGCTTTCTTT.

The V gene is TRBV7-9, the J gene TRBJ2-7, with D unresolved. The CDR3 spans 15 residues. CDR1 SEHNR and CDR2 FQNEAQ come from the germline V gene (reference sequence). Trimming removed 0 bases from V and 0 bases from J, with 9 bases in between. The CDR3 protein is CASSLAPDPSYEQYF. The CDR3 DNA follows: TGTGCCAGCAGCTTAGCGCCCGACCCCTCCTACGAGCAGTACTTC. The full variable domain, with the rest looked up from reference TRBV7-9 and TRBJ2-7, is DTGVSQNPRHKITKRGQNVTFRCDPISEHNRLYWYRQTLGQGPEFLTYFQNEAQLEKSRLLSDRFSAERPKGSFSTLEIQRTEQGDSAMYLCASSLAPDPSYEQYFGPGTRLTVT.

The chain employs TRBV29-1 and TRBJ2-1, with D tentatively TRBD2 (5 bases). The germline V gene has CDR1 SQVTM and CDR2 ANQGSEA. The CDR3 spans 13 residues. Trimming removed 5 bases from V and 7 bases from J, with 15 bases in between. The CDR3 reads CSVLGIGKNEQFF. CDR3 bases: TGCAGCGTTCTCGGGATCGGCAAGAATGAGCAGTTCTTC.

This clone occurred a few times. The V and J genes are TRBV7-3 and TRBJ2-3, with a possible D match to TRBD1 (6 bases). Germline lookup yields CDR1 SGHTA and CDR2 FQGTGA. The germline V and J ends were trimmed by 2 bases and 8 bases, with 8 bases remaining between them. The CDR3 covers 12 residues. The CDR3 reads CASSLGGPTQYF. The CDR3 DNA is TGTGCCAGCAGCTTAGGGGGCCCTACGCAGTATTTT. Together with reference TRBV7-3 and TRBJ2-3, the CDR3 gives the full variable domain: GAGVSQTPSNKVTEKGKYVELRCDPISGHTALYWYRQSLGQGPEFLIYFQGTGAADDSGLPNDRFFAVRPEGSVSTLKIQRTERGDSAVYLCASSLGGPTQYFGPGTRLTVL.

The sample holds a few counts of this clone. The rearrangement links TRBV5-1 to TRBJ2-1, with D perhaps being TRBD1 or TRBD2 (5 bases each). Germline CDR1 and CDR2: SGHRS and YFSETQ. V was trimmed by 4 bases and J by 3 bases, leaving 14 bases between them. The CDR3 sequence is 15 residues long. CDR3 DNA: TGCGCCAGCAGCCGAGGGGCGGCCGACTACAATGAGCAGTTCTTC. Translated, it gives CASSRGAADYNEQFF. The full variable domain, rest sourced from reference TRBV5-1 and TRBJ2-1, is KAGVTQTPRYLIKTRGQQVTLSCSPISGHRSVSWYQQTPGQGLQFLFEYFSETQRNKGNFPGRFSGRQFSNSRSEMNVSTLELGDSALYLCASSRGAADYNEQFFGPGTRLTVL.

The V call is TRBV6-5, the J call TRBJ2-1, with 7 bases identical to TRBD2. The CDR3 sequence is 16 residues long. The ends lost 1 base at V and 3 bases at J; junction bases unmatched: 6. The germline V gene has CDR1 MNHEY and CDR2 SVGAGI. The CDR3 region has the DNA TGTGCCAGCAGTTACTTGGTATCGGGGGGCTACAATGAGCAGTTCTTC. This gives the protein CASSYLVSGGYNEQFF.

The chain couples TRBV6-6 to TRBJ2-7, with D possibly being TRBD1 (6 bases). CDR3 length: 14 amino acids. With 2 bases removed from V and 3 bases from J, the gap between germline ends came to 11 bases. Germline V gene sequence: CDR1 MNHNY, CDR2 SVGAGI (reference sequence). The CDR3 region has the DNA TGTGCCAGCAGTTACGCAGACAGGAACTACGAGCAGTACTTC. Its protein product is CASSYADRNYEQYF.

This chain uses TRBV30 with TRBJ1-1; no clear D. Germline V gene data show CDR1 as GTSNPN and CDR2 as SVGIG (reference sequence). V was clipped by 3 bases and J by 2 bases, with 10 bases between them. The CDR3 is 13 amino acids. CDR3 bases: TGTGCCTGGAGGAAGCCGTCCAACACTGAAGCTTTCTTT. This translates into CAWRKPSNTEAFF.